The 3 T cell receptor beta chains presented below share a single source sample, sequenced in a study of cytomegalovirus exposure and HLA in healthy donors. 13 Jbeta primers and 60 Vbeta primers were used for the PCR. Profiled with immunoSEQ multiplex PCR; TCRdb holds only in-frame clones, not every one. The top ten hold 2.1% of the sample, which has about 190,000 clones, around 81% seen once. The sequencing input was PBMCs. Source of these receptors: a woman aged 18-29 years in good health and CMV-seropositive.

The gene calls are TRBV27 and TRBJ1-2; TRBD1 might be the D (6 bases). V was trimmed by 5 bases and J by 7 bases, leaving 14 bases between them. Germline V lookup: CDR1 MNHEY, CDR2 SMNVEV (reference sequence). This CDR3 has 13 residues. DNA of the CDR3: TGTGCCAGCAGTCCCCACAGGGAGGGTGGCTACACCTTC. It specifies CASSPHREGGYTF.

The chain is built from TRBV29-1 and TRBJ1-4; D is unresolved. This CDR3 spans 14 amino acids. The ends were cut back, 1 base at V and 6 bases at J, with 12 bases in the middle. CDR1 is SQVTM, CDR2 ANQGSEA, per germline. CDR3 loop: CSVEGSAPDEKLFF. As DNA, the CDR3 is TGCAGCGTTGAAGGGAGTGCGCCGGATGAAAAACTGTTTTTT.

This clone was seen a handful of times. The rearrangement links TRBV5-1 to TRBJ2-5; D perhaps matches TRBD1 (5 bases). This CDR3 spans 13 amino acids. Germline V CDR1 and CDR2: SGHRS, YFSETQ. V lost 2 bases to trimming and J lost 0 bases, with 5 bases between them. The CDR3 here is CASSLGDQETQYF. DNA of the CDR3: TGCGCCAGCAGCTTAGGGGACCAAGAGACCCAGTACTTC.